Presented here are 32 T cell receptor beta chains from one specimen sequenced in a study of cytomegalovirus exposure and HLA in healthy donors. PCR used 60 Vbeta primers and 13 Jbeta primers. Sequenced by immunoSEQ multiplex PCR; TCRdb stores in-frame clones only, minus some. The data show 150,000 to 200,000 clones, about 90% seen once. What was sequenced was PBMCs. The receptor source for this set is a girl under three years old in good health and CMV-seronegative.

This clone was seen a single time. The chain is built from TRBV5-1 and TRBJ1-2; TRBD1 agrees at 9 bases. CDR3 length equals 16 residues. Germline-derived CDR1 and CDR2 are SGHRS and YFSETQ. J was trimmed by 5 bases and V by 4 bases; bases with no gene match: 12. CDR3 amino acids: CASSPATGTGFYGYTF. The CDR3 nucleotides are TGCGCCAGCAGCCCTGCTACCGGGACAGGGTTTTATGGCTACACCTTC.

This clone was counted a few times. The chain uses TRBV2 and TRBJ1-5; D remains ambiguous. Trimming removed 4 bases from V and 4 bases from J, with 8 bases in between. CDR1 and CDR2 from the germline V gene are SNHLY and FYNNEI. There are 13 residues in the CDR3. CDR3 nucleotides: TGTGCCAGCAGTGCACAGAGAAATCAGCCCCAGCATTTT. Translation gives CASSAQRNQPQHF.

This chain connects TRBV5-1 to TRBJ2-1; 8 nucleotides match TRBD2. The CDR3 has 17 residues. V shed 0 bases and J 2 bases; nucleotides not matched to a gene: 7. CDR1 SGHRS and CDR2 YFSETQ come from the germline V gene. The CDR3 DNA reads TGCGCCAGCAGCTTGGACGCCGGGGGGGCTCCCTACAATGAGCAGTTCTTC. Its translation: CASSLDAGGAPYNEQFF.

This chain links TRBV5-8 with TRBJ2-3; 8 bases agree with TRBD2. Germline V CDR1 and CDR2: SGHTS, YDEGEE. V shed 1 base, J shed 0 bases, and the junction held 10 bases outside the gene matches. The CDR3 loop spans 18 amino acids. The CDR3 coding sequence is TGTGCCAGCAGCTTGAGGACTAGCACCTTTTCTAGCACAGATACGCAGTATTTT. It is translated as CASSLRTSTFSSTDTQYF. Complete variable domain (other parts from reference TRBV5-8 and TRBJ2-3): EAGVTQSPTHLIKTRGQQATLRCSPISGHTSVYWYQQALGLGLQFLLWYDEGEERNRGNFPPRFSGRQFPNYSSELNVNALELEDSALYLCASSLRTSTFSSTDTQYFGPGTRLTVL.

The chain couples TRBV7-2 to TRBJ1-1; 10 bases map to TRBD1. CDR1 is SGHTA and CDR2 is FQGNSA in the germline V gene. CDR3 length: 13 residues. Losses at the gene ends were 6 bases for V and 11 bases for J; bases not matched to a gene: 9. In DNA form, the CDR3 reads TGTGCCAGCAGTTCCGGACAGGGGGAACGGGCTTTCTTT. Protein sequence: CASSSGQGERAFF.

J is TRBJ2-2 and V is TRBV2; 8 bases align to TRBD2. Germline values: CDR1 SNHLY, CDR2 FYNNEI. J lost 4 bases, V lost 10 bases, and 11 bases had no gene match. The CDR3 is 15 residues long. The DNA of the CDR3 is TGTGCCACCCACCCGGGACTAGATGGCACCGGGGAGCTGTTTTTT. Translating it yields CATHPGLDGTGELFF. Full variable domain (missing parts from reference TRBV2 and TRBJ2-2): EPEVTQTPSHQVTQMGQEVILRCVPISNHLYFYWYRQILGQKVEFLVSFYNNEISEKSEIFDDQFSVERPDGSNFTLKIRSTKLEDSAMYFCATHPGLDGTGELFFGEGSRLTVL.

This chain links TRBV5-1 with TRBJ2-7; weak D call: TRBD1 (6 bases). Germline V gene lookup returns CDR1 SGHRS and CDR2 YFSETQ. Trimming cost V 1 base and J 3 bases, with 14 bases left between them. The CDR3 loop spans 15 amino acids. CDR3 coding DNA: TGCGCCAGCAGCTTGACCAGGACAGACCTCTACGAGCAGTACTTC. Translating gives CASSLTRTDLYEQYF.

The rearrangement links TRBV30 to TRBJ1-4; no firm D call. This CDR3 has 13 amino acids. Germline assignment: CDR1 GTSNPN and CDR2 SVGIG (reference sequence). The germline V and J ends were trimmed by 5 bases and 0 bases, with 7 bases remaining between them. CDR3 nucleotide sequence: TGTGCCTGGGATACATCAACTAATGAAAAACTGTTTTTT. Protein: CAWDTSTNEKLFF.

Written as DNA, the CDR3 is TGTGCCAGCAGTTACGTCGGGGGTAACACTGAAGCTTTCTTT. It specifies CASSYVGGNTEAFF. This chain links TRBV6-5 with TRBJ1-1, with a possible D match to TRBD1 (5 bases). CDR3 size: 14 residues. The V and J ends lost 2 bases and 2 bases respectively, with 9 bases between them. The V gene's germline CDR1 is MNHEY and CDR2 SVGAGI.

The chain recombines TRBV4-1 with TRBJ2-7, with 12 bases that match TRBD2. CDR3 size: 17 residues. Germline lookup yields CDR1 MGHRA and CDR2 YSYEKL. Losses at the gene ends were 3 bases for V and 0 bases for J; bases not matched to a gene: 6. The CDR3 coding sequence is TGCGCCAGCAGCCACCCTAGCGGGAGGGCCCTCTCCTACGAGCAGTACTTC. Its protein product is CASSHPSGRALSYEQYF.

This clone was detected once. V and J are TRBV2 and TRBJ2-7; possibly TRBD1 for D (5 bases). Germline loops: CDR1 SNHLY, CDR2 FYNNEI. V lost 1 base, J lost 2 bases, and 12 bases lay in between. CDR3 length: 15 amino acids. The CDR3 reads CASSEGGFLPYEQYF. For the CDR3, the DNA is TGTGCCAGCAGTGAAGGGGGCTTTCTGCCCTACGAGCAGTACTTC.

This chain links TRBV9 with TRBJ2-3, with D unresolved. Looked up from germline, CDR1 is SGDLS and CDR2 is YYNGEE. CDR3 length equals 13 residues. V lost 9 bases, J lost 4 bases, and 15 bases lay in between. The CDR3 DNA sequence: TGTGCCAACAGTCCTAGATCACCAGATACGCAGTATTTT. This translates into CANSPRSPDTQYF.

The chain couples TRBV4-1 to TRBJ2-3; D is unresolved. V was pared by 6 bases and J by 2 bases, with 12 bases between. Germline CDR1 MGHRA, CDR2 YSYEKL. CDR3 length: 14 residues. CDR3 sequence: CASSLEFNTDTQYF. The CDR3 nucleotides are TGCGCCAGCAGTCTAGAATTTAACACAGATACGCAGTATTTT.

The rearrangement links TRBV30 to TRBJ2-7, with 8 bases that match TRBD2. CDR1 GTSNPN and CDR2 SVGIG come from the germline V gene (reference sequence). V was pared by 0 bases and J by 7 bases, with 5 bases of the junction left unmatched. The length of the CDR3 is 13 residues. The CDR3 region is CAWSVRRGDEQYF. The CDR3 region has the DNA TGTGCCTGGAGTGTACGGCGGGGGGATGAGCAGTACTTC.

The chain employs TRBV6-5 and TRBJ2-7; TRBD1 might be the D (5 bases). The CDR3 sequence is 15 residues long. V shed 6 bases and J shed 3 bases, with 18 bases lying between them. Germline values: CDR1 MNHEY, CDR2 SVGAGI. The CDR3 here is CASRPAAGPSYEQYF. The CDR3 nucleotides read TGTGCCAGCAGACCCGCTGCAGGGCCCAGCTACGAGCAGTACTTC.

The chain has TRBV30 and TRBJ2-7, with no clear D. CDR3 size: 13 residues. V dropped 2 bases and J dropped 0 bases, with 8 bases sitting between them. The germline gives CDR1 GTSNPN, CDR2 SVGIG (reference sequence). CDR3: CAWSFVSSYEQYF. The DNA for the CDR3 is TGTGCCTGGAGTTTTGTCAGCTCCTACGAGCAGTACTTC.

In this sample, this clone turned up a few times. The chain links TRBV14 to TRBJ2-6; a possible D gene is TRBD2 (5 bases). Germline CDR1 and CDR2: SGHDN and FVKESK. The CDR3 loop spans 15 amino acids. The V and J ends lost 3 bases and 3 bases respectively, with 9 bases between them. CDR3 in DNA: TGTGCCAGCAGCCATGCCGGGGTTGGGGCCAACGTCCTGACTTTC. It is translated as CASSHAGVGANVLTF.

The chain links TRBV30 to TRBJ2-5; 9 bases align to TRBD2. Germline loops: CDR1 GTSNPN, CDR2 SVGIG (reference sequence). V lost 4 bases to trimming and J lost 1 base; unmatched junction nucleotides: 7. The CDR3 runs to 15 residues. DNA of the CDR3: TGTGCCTGGACCGAAGCGGGAGGCTTCCAAGAGACCCAGTACTTC. This codes for CAWTEAGGFQETQYF.

The chain combines TRBV12-5 with TRBJ2-2; no clear D. This CDR3 spans 13 amino acids. In germline, CDR1 is LGHNT, CDR2 FRNRAP. With 6 bases removed from V and 0 bases from J, the gap between germline ends came to 5 bases. CDR3 DNA sequence: TGTGCTAGTGGGCTAGCGAACACCGGGGAGCTGTTTTTT. It specifies CASGLANTGELFF.

The chain uses TRBV5-1 and TRBJ2-5; perhaps TRBD2 as D (5 bases). Between the trimmed V and J ends, which lost 2 bases and 5 bases, there was a span of 7 bases. Per the germline V gene, CDR1 is SGHRS and CDR2 is YFSETQ. The CDR3 runs 12 residues. CDR3 sequence: CASSFERETQYF. The CDR3 DNA sequence: TGCGCCAGCAGCTTTGAGCGGGAGACCCAGTACTTC.

The genes are TRBV7-2 and TRBJ2-1; 13 bases match TRBD2. Germline CDR1 SGHTA, CDR2 FQGNSA. This CDR3 is built from 16 residues. The junction had 4 bases not matched to a gene; V was cut back by 0 bases and J by 8 bases. The CDR3 here is CASSLAWTSGSYEQFF. CDR3 bases: TGTGCCAGCAGCTTAGCATGGACTAGCGGGAGCTATGAGCAGTTCTTC.

V and J are TRBV6-6 and TRBJ2-5; the match to TRBD2 covers 11 bases. The CDR3 has 15 residues. With 2 bases clipped from V and 4 bases from J, the junction kept 3 bases outside the gene matches. CDR1 and CDR2 (germline): MNHNY, SVGAGI (reference sequence). The CDR3 spells CASSYTSGRAETQYF. Written as DNA, the CDR3 is TGTGCCAGCAGTTACACTAGCGGGAGAGCAGAGACCCAGTACTTC.

The chain couples TRBV27 to TRBJ1-3; 9 nucleotides align to TRBD1. The CDR3 spans 15 residues. The V and J ends lost 2 bases and 4 bases, in that order; junction bases with no gene match: 3. Germline CDR1 reads MNHEY; CDR2 reads SMNVEV (reference sequence). Here the CDR3 reads CASSLTGQGGNTIYF. The CDR3 DNA sequence: TGTGCCAGCAGTTTAACGGGACAGGGCGGAAACACCATATATTTT.

The sample holds a few counts of this clone. The junction does not match germline at one end; this may be a read error. DNA of the CDR3: TGTGCCAGTCCCCAATGGGCGGGCCCCTTC. Translation: CASPQWAGPF. The rearrangement joins TRBV25-1 to TRBJ2-7; tentative D call: TRBD2 (5 bases). The CDR3 spans 10 residues. In germline, CDR1 is MGHDK, CDR2 SYGVNS.

About this clone: One junction end does not reproduce the germline sequence, and a read error may be involved. The rearrangement links TRBV7-9 to TRBJ2-4, with TRBD2 identical over 10 bases. CDR3 size: 16 residues. The V gene's germline CDR1 is SEHNR and CDR2 FQNEAQ (reference sequence). The CDR3 DNA sequence: TGTTCCAGCAGCCCCCTAGCGGGAGATCCCAAAAACATTCAGTACTTC. It translates to CSSSPLAGDPKNIQYF.

V is TRBV18 and J is TRBJ1-1, with a weak D call TRBD1 (6 bases). This CDR3 is 16 amino acids long. Germline-derived CDR1 and CDR2 are KGHSH and LQKENI. V was clipped by 3 bases and J by 3 bases, with 17 bases between them. The CDR3 nucleotides read TGTGCCAGCTCACCCTTACAGGGATCGGCGGACACTGAAGCTTTCTTT. Translation gives CASSPLQGSADTEAFF. The full variable domain, in which reference TRBV18 and TRBJ1-1 provide the parts outside the CDR3, is NAGVMQNPRHLVRRRGQEARLRCSPMKGHSHVYWYRQLPEEGLKFMVYLQKENIIDESGMPKERFSAEFPKEGPSILRIQQVVRGDSAAYFCASSPLQGSADTEAFFGQGTRLTVV.

V and J are TRBV9 and TRBJ2-1; 8 positions match TRBD2. The junction had 9 bases not matched to a gene; V was cut back by 2 bases and J by 8 bases. The CDR3 extends over 15 amino acids. The germline V gene has CDR1 SGDLS and CDR2 YYNGEE. This CDR3 reads CASSVYGGASDEQFF. CDR3 coding DNA: TGTGCCAGCAGCGTGTACGGGGGGGCCTCGGATGAGCAGTTCTTC.

This clone has just one count. V usage is TRBV7-9 and J usage is TRBJ1-5; D is unclear. In germline, CDR1 is SEHNR, CDR2 FQNEAQ (reference sequence). CDR3 size: 16 residues. V lost 2 bases, J lost 5 bases, and 16 bases lay in between. CDR3 region: CASSLLSVWEDQPQHF. The DNA for the CDR3 is TGTGCCAGCAGCTTATTATCCGTCTGGGAGGATCAGCCCCAGCATTTT.

The chain links TRBV5-1 to TRBJ1-6; 10 bases are shared with TRBD1. Germline CDR1 reads SGHRS; CDR2 reads YFSETQ. CDR3 length: 14 residues. J was trimmed by 9 bases and V by 0 bases; bases with no gene match: 0. This CDR3 reads CASSLGQGASPLHF. CDR3 sequence (DNA): TGCGCCAGCAGCTTGGGACAGGGGGCTTCACCCCTCCACTTT.

In this sample, this clone turned up a few times. V gene TRBV27 combines with J gene TRBJ1-4; D perhaps matches TRBD1 (6 bases). Germline CDR1 MNHEY, CDR2 SMNVEV (reference sequence). Trimming removed 7 bases at V and 5 bases at J, with 11 bases between. The CDR3 has 13 amino acids. CDR3 sequence reads: CASKAGANEKLFF. The DNA for the CDR3 is TGTGCCAGCAAGGCAGGGGCAAATGAAAAACTGTTTTTT.

The rearrangement joins TRBV7-2 to TRBJ2-7; 8 bases map to TRBD1. The CDR3 contains 15 residues. Per the germline V gene, CDR1 is SGHTA and CDR2 is FQGNSA. The junction had 9 bases not matched to a gene; V was cut back by 5 bases and J by 3 bases. The CDR3 here is CASSKDRDKIYEQYF. The CDR3, as DNA: TGTGCCAGCAGCAAGGACAGGGATAAAATCTACGAGCAGTACTTC.

The CDR3 nucleotides read TGTGCCAGCAGCTTCGGCGGGAGGGCCTTCTACAATGAGCAGTTCTTC. Encoded protein: CASSFGGRAFYNEQFF. The gene calls are TRBV5-4 and TRBJ2-1, with TRBD2 matching 9 bases. This CDR3 has 16 amino acids. Germline V gives CDR1 SGHNT, CDR2 YYREEE (reference sequence). V shed 2 bases and J 3 bases; nucleotides not matched to a gene: 6.